A single T cell receptor beta chain is shown here with its context. No antigen is known for it. The data were taken from a study of CXCR3-negative and CXCR3-positive naive CD8 T cells. Broader study findings: In CXCR3-positive naive cells, the TRB CDR3s were more hydrophobic than in CXCR3-negative naive cells.

The CDR3 is made up of 16 amino acids. Germline V gene lookup returns CDR1 LNHDA and CDR2 SQIVND (reference sequence). All TRB cDNA libraries came from 5' RACE performed with UMI labels. TCRdb reprocessed the 5' RACE reads; each CDR3 protein has one entry and no DNA is given. The sample has over 150,000 distinct CDR3 sequences, and its top ten clones hold approximately 0.46%. The genes are TRBV19 and TRBJ2-1; TCRdb calls TRBD1, which cannot be checked without DNA. The material sequenced was naive CXCR3+ CD8+ T cells from blood. Documented subset: CD45RO-CCR7+CD27+CD95- naive CD8+ T cells expressing CXCR3 (TNR3+). The source of this sequence is a human donor in good health. Some clones in this sample may be carry-over from other donors' samples. CDR3 in amino acids: CASGMMTGGSYNEQFF.